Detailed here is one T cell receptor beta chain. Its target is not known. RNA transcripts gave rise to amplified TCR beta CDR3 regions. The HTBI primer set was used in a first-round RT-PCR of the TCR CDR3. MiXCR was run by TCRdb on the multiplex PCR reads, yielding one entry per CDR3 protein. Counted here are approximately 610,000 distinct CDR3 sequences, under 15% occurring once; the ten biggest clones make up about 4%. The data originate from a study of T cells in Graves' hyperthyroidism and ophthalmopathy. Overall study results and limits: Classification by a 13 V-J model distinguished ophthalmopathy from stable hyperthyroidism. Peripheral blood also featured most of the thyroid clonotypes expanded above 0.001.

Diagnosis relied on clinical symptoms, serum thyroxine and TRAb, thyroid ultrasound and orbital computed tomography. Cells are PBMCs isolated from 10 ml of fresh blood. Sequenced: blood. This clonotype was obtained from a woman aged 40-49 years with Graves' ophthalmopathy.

The CDR3 bases are TGTGCCAGCAGTATTTCCAGGGGCCGCGCGTCCAAAACGAACACTGAAGCTTTCTTT. Translating gives CASSISRGRASKTNTEAFF. The chain employs TRBV6-2 or TRBV6-3 and TRBJ1-1; D possibly corresponds to TRBD1 (6 bases). V was cut by 5 bases and J by 1 base, with 26 bases left in between. The CDR3 extends over 19 amino acids. In germline, CDR1 is MNHEY, CDR2 SVGEGT.